The 7 T cell receptor beta chains in this list originate from one sample, sequenced in a study of beta chain features in type 1 diabetes. Every bit of the isolated RNA underwent reverse transcription, so sequencing read expressed TCRB transcripts. Measured with immunoSEQ multiplex PCR; TCRdb has only the in-frame clones, and not every one. This table has around 330,000 clones, 11% appearing once. The sample was naive CD4+ T cells from blood. Receptor source: a woman aged 25 to 45 in good health.

With respect to this clone: Other DNA sequences in this sample translate to the same CDR3. The gene calls are TRBV18 and TRBJ2-7; no clear D. Trimming shortened V by 4 bases and J by 1 base, and 8 bases separated the two germline ends. CDR1 and CDR2 (germline): KGHSH, LQKENI. The CDR3 contains 13 residues. DNA of the CDR3: TGTGCCAGCTCACGCGGCAGTTCCTACGAGCAGTACTTC. It encodes CASSRGSSYEQYF.

This clone occurred once. CDR3 coding DNA: TGTGCTCCAGCAGGAATCGACAGGGATGGGTCTAGGAGCACAGATACGCAGTATTTT. Translating gives CAPAGIDRDGSRSTDTQYF. The chain combines TRBV2 with TRBJ2-3; 7 bases align to TRBD1. Germline lookup yields CDR1 SNHLY and CDR2 FYNNEI. The CDR3 totals 19 residues.

V usage is TRBV30 and J usage is TRBJ2-4; D perhaps matches TRBD1 (6 bases). V lost 1 base and J 6 bases, leaving 13 bases between the germline ends. The CDR3 sequence is 14 residues long. From germline, CDR1 is GTSNPN and CDR2 SVGIG (reference sequence). The CDR3, as DNA: TGTGCCTGGAGTGGATTACAGGGCCTAAACATTCAGTACTTC. Protein: CAWSGLQGLNIQYF.

J is TRBJ1-2 and V is TRBV5-6, with no clear D. Germline loops: CDR1 SGHDT, CDR2 YYEEEE. The CDR3 consists of 14 residues. The V and J ends lost 2 bases and 0 bases respectively, with 8 bases between them. The CDR3 DNA follows: TGTGCCAGCAGCTTTGAGGGTTCTAACTATGGCTACACCTTC. Translation: CASSFEGSNYGYTF.

CDR3 region: CASSQDRDYGYTF. DNA for the CDR3: TGCGCCAGCAGCCAGGACAGGGACTATGGCTACACCTTC. This sequence joins TRBV4-3 and TRBJ1-2; 8 nucleotides align to TRBD1. The CDR3 runs 13 residues. CDR1 is LGHNA, CDR2 YSLEER, per germline. V lost 3 bases and J lost 3; bases outside the gene matches: 0.

On this clone: One end of the junction varies from germline; a read error may be responsible. The chain carries TRBV28 and TRBJ1-2; D not certain. CDR1 is MDHEN and CDR2 is SYDVKM in the germline V gene. The CDR3 consists of 11 residues. The CDR3 sequence is CASSTNYSYTF. The CDR3 DNA sequence: TGTGCCAGCAGTACTAACTATAGCTACACCTTC.

This clone showed up just a few times. V and J are TRBV2 and TRBJ2-7; D not resolved. This CDR3 is 11 amino acids long. Trimming removed 4 bases from V and 5 bases from J, with 6 bases in between. Germline loops: CDR1 SNHLY, CDR2 FYNNEI. This chain's CDR3 is CASSVSHEQYF. The CDR3 DNA is TGTGCCAGCAGTGTAAGCCACGAGCAGTACTTC.